Below, one T cell receptor (beta chain) is given with its context. This clonotype was observed a few times. Its antigen target is currently unknown. One base away there is no much larger clone; base qualities are not given. Preparation of the library involved 5' RACE. Instrument on record: Illumina HiSeq 2500. A second PCR of about 7 to 12 cycles was run with a J-beta primer mix and a sample-barcoded 5' primer. A unique molecular identifier was introduced onto each TCR beta cDNA molecule by a template-switch 5' adaptor carrying 12 random nucleotides. At least 2.5 million CDR3-containing paired-end reads were obtained from each sample. First-strand cDNA synthesis was performed from all RNA using the Mint cDNA synthesis kit, with priming by a TRBC-specific oligonucleotide. All cDNA was treated with uracil-DNA glycosylase and then went through a first 18-cycle PCR with the universal primers M1SS and BC2_uni_R. In the authors' own workflow: Each sample was normalized by randomly selecting 1 million high-quality reads, each carrying a distinct molecular identifier. Instead of being binned into consensus sequences, reads with shared molecular identifiers were discarded. MiTCR, run with a Q25 quality threshold and the strictest error-elimination algorithm, handled CDR3 identification, clonotype clustering and error correction. A nonparametric unseen species model with Euler transformation was used to estimate lower-bound total TCR beta diversity. TCRdb trimmed public reads at Q25 via fastp, called clones via MiXCR and kept in-frame beta chains. Identical CDR3 protein sequences are pooled into one entry, listed with their most common genes and DNA. The V and J calls follow TCRdb's processing rather than the paper's. The table for this sample lists 650,000 to 800,000 distinct CDR3 sequences; around 52% of them were counted only once. Together, the top ten hold about 13% of the sample.

This record comes from a study of blood T cells in healthy people across ages (dated by TCRdb to the mid-2010s). Context from the whole study: Template switching captured roughly one uniquely barcoded TCR beta cDNA molecule per two T cells in model experiments. To track age-related changes in TCR beta repertoire diversity, the study relied on deep sequencing normalized with unique cDNA molecular identifiers. The donors were divided into four age groups: young (average approximately 15 years), middle-aged (approximately 41), aged (approximately 62) and long-lived (82). To avoid experimental bias, donors of different ages were distributed randomly across sequencing lanes. For two donors (one aged 18 to 30 and one aged 80 or older), the study analyzed two additional independent replicas of 1 million unique cDNA reads from the same blood draw. General conclusions and limits of the study: A strong correlation was found between observed TCR beta diversity and the percentage of naive T cells measured by flow cytometry. Total diversity estimates from one million sequenced T cells were considered lower bounds and underestimates. Observed TCR beta diversity per million T cells fell roughly linearly with age, and a significant reduction was already apparent by age approximately 40. Because profiling used bulk unsorted PBMCs, naive and antigen-experienced compartments could not be compared conclusively. Because the CMV infection status of the donors was unknown, age-related changes in expanded clonotypes may potentially have been confounded. Compared with the aged group, more naive CD4+ T cells, fewer expanded clones and increased TCR diversity were shown by the long-lived group, suggesting age selection.

The roughly 39 donors, aged roughly 6 to 90 years, were systemically healthy Caucasian individuals from Russia. Roughly 11 milliliters of peripheral blood were drawn from each donor into EDTA-treated Vacutainer tubes. Ficoll-Paque density-gradient centrifugation was used to isolate PBMCs, with at least 7 million per sample. Trizol reagent was used to extract total RNA from the PBMCs, yielding at least 5 micrograms per sample. The percentages of naive CD45RAhigh/CD27high T cells were determined by flow cytometry on a PBMC aliquot from every donor. The CDR3 measures 15 amino acids from cysteine to phenylalanine. Of all the DNA, just the CDR3 is kept, 45 bases in frame from base 1. V loses 5 bases, J loses 6 bases, and the germline ends lie 16 bases apart. According to the germline V gene, CDR1 reads MGHRA and CDR2 reads YSYEKL.

Sequencing was carried out using blood. This chain joins TRBV4-1 to TRBJ2-2; the D gene may be TRBD1 or TRBD2, since each aligns over 5 bases. This TCR came from a woman older than 75 in good health. The nucleotides read TGCGCCAGCAGCTCCCCCCTCCTGGGGGCCGGGGAGCTGTTTTTT. The translation is CASSSPLLGAGELFF.